Below are 19 T cell receptor beta chains sequenced from a single sample in a study of blood T cell repertoires in COVID-19. Libraries were prepared by immunoSEQ multiplex PCR; TCRdb keeps only in-frame clonotypes and omits some of them. This table holds approximately 150,000 clones, 88% found once. The specimen sequenced was peripheral blood. The receptors originated from a man aged 65 to 85 with acute or convalescent COVID-19.

The chain couples TRBV6-6 to TRBJ2-5; D is uncertain. V lost 6 bases, J lost 3 bases, and 17 bases lay in between. The germline V gene has CDR1 MNHNY and CDR2 SVGAGI (reference sequence). This CDR3 has 15 residues. The CDR3 loop reads CASSKSGLGKETQYF. The CDR3 bases are TGTGCCAGCAGCAAATCGGGTCTGGGTAAAGAGACCCAGTACTTC.

The V call is TRBV28, the J call TRBJ1-1; TRBD1 matches 7 bases. The trim removed 5 bases at V and 0 bases at J, leaving 18 bases unmatched. Germline loops: CDR1 MDHEN, CDR2 SYDVKM. The CDR3 totals 19 residues. CDR3 sequence reads: CASSTLTLRGPHMNTEAFF. Here the CDR3 DNA reads TGTGCCAGCAGTACCCTGACACTTAGGGGGCCACATATGAACACTGAAGCTTTCTTT.

This clone is a singleton in its sample. The CDR3 coding sequence is TGCGCCAGCAGCTTCCCTACGACAGGTCACCACAACGCCCAAGAGACCCAGTACTTC. It translates to CASSFPTTGHHNAQETQYF. The chain has TRBV5-1 and TRBJ2-5; possible D gene TRBD1, 6 bases. Germline V gene sequence: CDR1 SGHRS, CDR2 YFSETQ. This CDR3 comprises 19 residues. V was clipped by 2 bases and J by 1 base, with 24 bases between them.

This chain links TRBV14 with TRBJ2-5; 10 nucleotides line up with TRBD1. CDR1 is SGHDN, CDR2 FVKESK, per germline. The V and J ends lost 4 bases and 5 bases, in that order; junction bases with no gene match: 7. This CDR3 contains 15 residues. CDR3: CASSPWTGGRETQYF. The DNA of the CDR3 is TGTGCCAGCAGCCCCTGGACAGGGGGGAGGGAGACCCAGTACTTC.

This clone was seen once. The chain employs TRBV28 and TRBJ1-2; no clear D. Germline assignment: CDR1 MDHEN and CDR2 SYDVKM. This CDR3 has 15 residues. The V gene lost 7 bases and the J gene lost 2 bases, with 17 bases spanning the gap. The CDR3 region is CASIFALRPNYGYTF. The CDR3 DNA is TGTGCCAGCATTTTCGCATTGCGCCCCAACTATGGCTACACCTTC.

The J gene is TRBJ2-1, the V gene TRBV24-1; 11 positions match TRBD2. Germline loops: CDR1 KGHDR, CDR2 SFDVKD. The CDR3 runs to 15 residues. The V gene end was trimmed by 3 bases and the J gene end by 5 bases; junction bases not matched to a gene: 2. For the CDR3, the DNA is TGTGCCACCAGTGATGGACTAGCGGGTAACAATGAGCAGTTCTTC. Encoded protein: CATSDGLAGNNEQFF.

The V call is TRBV3-1 (or the pseudogene TRBV3-2), the J call TRBJ2-3; 11 nucleotides line up with TRBD2. CDR3 length: 16 residues. Germline CDR1 LGHDT, CDR2 YNNKEL (reference sequence). The V and J ends lost 5 bases and 1 base, in that order; junction bases with no gene match: 5. The CDR3 loop is CASSFSGGAGTDTQYF. CDR3 DNA sequence: TGTGCCAGCAGCTTTAGCGGGGGGGCCGGCACAGATACGCAGTATTTT.

The CDR3 loop reads CASTCERGRDNQPQHF. The CDR3 bases are TGTGCCAGCACCTGTGAGCGGGGGCGCGACAATCAGCCCCAGCATTTT. The V and J genes are TRBV5-5 and TRBJ1-5; D may be TRBD1 (6 bases). CDR3 size: 16 residues. From germline, CDR1 is SGHKS and CDR2 YYEKEE (reference sequence). The V end lost 6 bases, the J end lost 3 bases, and 19 bases lay between the germline ends.

The chain is built from TRBV6-2 or TRBV6-3 and TRBJ2-5; 8 bases are shared with TRBD1. The CDR3 consists of 14 residues. V was clipped by 2 bases and J by 4 bases; unmatched bases: 3. CDR1 MNHEY and CDR2 SVGEGT come from the germline V gene. In nucleotides, the CDR3 is TGTGCCAGCAGTTACGGACAGGGTGGAGAGACCCAGTACTTC. As protein: CASSYGQGGETQYF.

This clone has more than one count but fewer than ten. The V gene is TRBV3-1 (or the pseudogene TRBV3-2), the J gene TRBJ2-1, with a tentative D call TRBD2 (6 bases). The CDR3 is 16 residues long. The V gene lost 0 bases and the J gene lost 4 bases, with 13 bases spanning the gap. Germline values: CDR1 LGHDT, CDR2 YNNKEL (reference sequence). The CDR3: CASSQDLLARYNEQFF. The DNA of the CDR3 is TGTGCCAGCAGCCAAGATCTCCTAGCGAGGTACAATGAGCAGTTCTTC.

This clone was recorded only once. This sequence joins TRBV27 and TRBJ1-5; tentative D call: TRBD1 (5 bases). Germline CDR1 reads MNHEY; CDR2 reads SMNVEV (reference sequence). This CDR3 comprises 15 residues. Trimming left V 5 bases short and J 0 bases short, with 11 bases between. CDR3: CASSVDRYSNQPQHF. For the CDR3, the DNA is TGTGCCAGCAGTGTCGACAGATATAGCAATCAGCCCCAGCATTTT.

This clone was recorded many times. This chain connects TRBV21-1 to TRBJ2-5; the table's D gene call, TRBD2, was not cross checked with the DNA. TRBV21-1 has pseudogene status. The CDR3 extends over 19 amino acids. This CDR3 reads CASSRGRGRRPKYQETQYF. CDR3 coding DNA: TGTGCCAGCAGCAGGGGGAGGGGGAGGAGGCCAAAATACCAAGAGACCCAGTACTTC.

The V call is TRBV7-9, the J call TRBJ2-5, with 7 bases fitting TRBD1. The CDR3 contains 14 residues. The trim removed 5 bases at V and 2 bases at J, leaving 5 bases unmatched. Looked up from germline, CDR1 is SEHNR and CDR2 is FQNEAQ (reference sequence). The CDR3 spells CASSQRTGQETQYF. In DNA form, the CDR3 reads TGTGCCAGCAGCCAACGGACAGGTCAAGAGACCCAGTACTTC.

The chain recombines TRBV28 with TRBJ2-7; TRBD2 aligns across 12 bases. The CDR3 extends over 15 amino acids. Germline lookup yields CDR1 MDHEN and CDR2 SYDVKM. V lost 5 bases to trimming and J lost 3 bases; unmatched junction nucleotides: 5. CDR3 sequence (DNA): TGTGCCAGCAGTCGCGGACTAGCGGGATACTACGAGCAGTACTTC. Its translation is CASSRGLAGYYEQYF. Together with reference TRBV28 and TRBJ2-7, the CDR3 gives the full variable domain: DVKVTQSSRYLVKRTGEKVFLECVQDMDHENMFWYRQDPGLGLRLIYFSYDVKMKEKGDIPEGYSVSREKKERFSLILESASTNQTSMYLCASSRGLAGYYEQYFGPGTRLTVT.

This rearrangement joins TRBV5-5 to TRBJ1-2; 9 bases align to TRBD1. Trimming removed 6 bases from V and 4 bases from J; junction bases left unmatched: 10. From germline, CDR1 is SGHKS and CDR2 YYEKEE (reference sequence). The CDR3 loop spans 15 amino acids. CDR3 in DNA: TGTGCCAGCATCCTCCGGGACAGGGCTCCCTATGGCTACACCTTC. It codes for CASILRDRAPYGYTF.

This clone has only a few counts. The V gene is TRBV7-9, the J gene TRBJ1-3; TRBD1 matches at 7 bases. This CDR3 region has 15 residues. CDR1 is SEHNR and CDR2 is FQNEAQ in the germline V gene (reference sequence). J was trimmed by 2 bases and V by 6 bases; bases with no gene match: 7. The CDR3 DNA is TGTGCCAGCAGAACACAGGGGATCGCTGGAAACACCATATATTTT. Translated: CASRTQGIAGNTIYF.

This rearrangement joins TRBV19 to TRBJ2-1, with D possibly being TRBD2 (6 bases). Germline assignment: CDR1 LNHDA and CDR2 SQIVND (reference sequence). The V and J ends lost 3 bases and 10 bases respectively, with 16 bases between them. CDR3 size: 14 residues. The CDR3 DNA reads TGTGCCAGTAGTATTTACGGACTAAGGGCGGAGCAGTTCTTC. Amino acids: CASSIYGLRAEQFF.

This rearrangement joins TRBV18 to TRBJ1-2; 7 positions agree with TRBD1. Losses at the gene ends were 8 bases for V and 4 bases for J; bases not matched to a gene: 10. The germline CDR1 and CDR2 sequences are KGHSH and LQKENI. This CDR3 comprises 14 residues. Here the CDR3 reads CASTPGQYAYGYTF. The CDR3 DNA is TGTGCCAGCACCCCGGGACAGTACGCCTATGGCTACACCTTC.

In DNA form, the CDR3 reads TGTGCCAGCAGTTACGCAGGGGAGCCCTATAATTCACCCCTCCACTTT. Protein sequence: CASSYAGEPYNSPLHF. This chain joins TRBV6-5 and TRBJ1-6, with D tentatively TRBD1 (6 bases). Germline V gene sequence: CDR1 MNHEY, CDR2 SVGAGI. The CDR3 length is 16 residues. V was trimmed by 2 bases and J by 2 bases, leaving 10 bases between them.